Described below is a single T cell receptor (beta chain) sequence and its context. Its antigen remains unidentified. The data were obtained in a study of vaccination and CD4 T cells after COVID-19. Study in general: Comprising six males and four females, the convalescent participants counted two Hispanic individuals among them.

The CDR3 spans 15 residues. With 3 bases removed from V and 2 bases from J, the gap between germline ends came to 13 bases. In germline, CDR1 is LNHDA, CDR2 SQIVND (reference sequence). An Oncomine TCR Beta short-read assay was used to sequence the DNA from cultured CD4+ T cells. TCRdb reanalysed the PCR reads using MiXCR and keeps one entry per CDR3 protein. The sample includes around 6,100 distinct CDR3 sequences, about 49% of them seen just once. The treatment denotes: approximately 11-day PBMC culture with coronavirus spike peptide pools or control peptides (ViraFEST assay). Samples of CD4+ T cells were obtained from the unexposed donor before the COVID-19 pandemic (2011-2018).

Sequenced sample: CD4+ T cells from blood, cultured in vitro. This clonotype was obtained from a human donor in good health. The chain combines TRBV19 with TRBJ1-1; D is unclear. CDR3 sequence reads: CASSITRAGNTEAFF. CDR3 coding DNA: TGTGCCAGTAGTATTACCCGGGCAGGAAACACTGAAGCTTTCTTT. Full variable domain (outside the CDR3, taken from reference TRBV19 and TRBJ1-1): DGGITQSPKYLFRKEGQNVTLSCEQNLNHDAMYWYRQDPGQGLRLIYYSQIVNDFQKGDIAEGYSVSREKKESFPLTVTSAQKNPTAFYLCASSITRAGNTEAFFGQGTRLTVV.